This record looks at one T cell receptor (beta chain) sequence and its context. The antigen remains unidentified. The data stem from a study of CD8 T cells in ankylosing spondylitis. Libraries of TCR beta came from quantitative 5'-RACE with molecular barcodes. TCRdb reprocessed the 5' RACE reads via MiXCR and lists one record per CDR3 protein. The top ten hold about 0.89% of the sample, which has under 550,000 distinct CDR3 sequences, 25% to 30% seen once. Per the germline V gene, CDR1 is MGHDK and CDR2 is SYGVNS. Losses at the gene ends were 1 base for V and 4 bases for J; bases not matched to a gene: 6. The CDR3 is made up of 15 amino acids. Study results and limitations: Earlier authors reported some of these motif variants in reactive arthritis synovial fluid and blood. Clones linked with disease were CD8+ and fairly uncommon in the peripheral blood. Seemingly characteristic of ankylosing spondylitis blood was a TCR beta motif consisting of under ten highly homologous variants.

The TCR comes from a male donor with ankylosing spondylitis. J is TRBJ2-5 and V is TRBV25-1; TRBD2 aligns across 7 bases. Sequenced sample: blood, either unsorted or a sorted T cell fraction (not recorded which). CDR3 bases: TGTGCCAGCAGTGAATTTGCGGGAGCAGGAGAGACCCAGTACTTC. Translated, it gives CASSEFAGAGETQYF.